A selection of T cell receptor beta chains follows, all from one sample in a study of blood T cell repertoires in COVID-19. Libraries were prepared by immunoSEQ multiplex PCR; TCRdb keeps only in-frame clonotypes and omits some of them. This sample yields under 250,000 clones, of which approximately 84% are seen a single time; over 2.5% belongs to the top ten. Material for sequencing was peripheral blood. These receptors all stem from a man between 50 and 59 years old who had recovered from COVID-19. CDR3s include the opening cysteine and the closing phenylalanine or tryptophan. The order of the fields is D gene, V gene, clone size, J gene, CDR3 DNA, CDR3 protein. A D gene is named only where the DNA matches it firmly. Size is stated for part of the rows, as once, few or many counts, or as a class when the clone is expanded.

TRBD1,TRBV27,-,TRBJ2-7,TGTGCCAGCAGTGCCCGGGACAGGGGCACCTACGAGCAGTACTTC,CASSARDRGTYEQYF
-,TRBV7-2,-,TRBJ1-2,TGTGCCAGCAGCGAAGACTTGGGCTATGGCTACACCTTC,CASSEDLGYGYTF
-,TRBV9,-,TRBJ2-7,TGTGCCAGCAGCCCCTCGGTGGGGCGAGTCTACGAGCAGTACTTC,CASSPSVGRVYEQYF
TRBD1,TRBV2,many,TRBJ1-1,TGTGCCAGCAGGTTTGACAGGGACACTGAAGCTTTCTTT,CASRFDRDTEAFF
TRBD2,TRBV10-1,-,TRBJ2-1,TGCGCCAGCAGTGAGACAAGACTAGCGGGAGCAGGTCGAAATGAGCAGTTCTTC,CASSETRLAGAGRNEQFF
TRBD1,TRBV28,-,TRBJ1-6,TGTGCCAGCAGTTTATTGGGACAGTTCCGGTCACCCCTCCACTTT,CASSLLGQFRSPLHF
TRBD2,TRBV6-5,-,TRBJ2-7,TGTGCCACAGCGGGACTTATTGGCTACGAGCAGTACTTC,CATAGLIGYEQYF
TRBD2,TRBV19,-,TRBJ2-1,TGTGCCAGTAGTGGACCGGGACTAGCTCACTTCTACAATGAGCAGTTCTTC,CASSGPGLAHFYNEQFF
TRBD1,TRBV19,-,TRBJ2-7,TGTGCCAGTAGTATTGGGACAGGGACCTACGAGCAGTACTTC,CASSIGTGTYEQYF
TRBD1,TRBV27,once,TRBJ2-2,TGTGCCAGCAGATATGGGGGACAGACGAACACCGGGGAGCTGTTTTTT,CASRYGGQTNTGELFF
TRBD1,TRBV27,once,TRBJ1-6,TGTGCCAGCAGTCCACGGACAGGGCTAATTGTTTCACCCCTCCACTTT,CASSPRTGLIVSPLHF
-,TRBV28,once,TRBJ1-6,TGTGCCAGCACCCCTACAGGGTATAATTCACCCCTCCACTTT,CASTPTGYNSPLHF
-,TRBV19,-,TRBJ2-6,TGTGCCAGTAGTATCTATCGGACAGACTACTCTGGGGCCAACGTCCTGACTTTC,CASSIYRTDYSGANVLTF
-,TRBV5-1,-,TRBJ1-2,TGCGCCAGCAGCTTGTCAGGGGTTCTTAACTATGGCTACACCTTC,CASSLSGVLNYGYTF
-,TRBV14,-,TRBJ2-6,TGTGCCAGCAGCAGAATGGGACAAGCCTTTTCTGGGGCCAACGTCCTGACTTTC,CASSRMGQAFSGANVLTF
-,TRBV11-2,-,TRBJ2-3,TGTGCCAGCAGCTCCACTAGATTGGATACGCAGTATTTT,CASSSTRLDTQYF
-,TRBV6-1,-,TRBJ2-1,TGTGCCAGCAGTGAAACATTTGAGCAGTTCTTC,CASSETFEQFF
-,TRBV6-5,-,TRBJ1-4,TGTGCCAGCATCCGGTCAACTAATGAAAAACTGTTTTTT,CASIRSTNEKLFF
-,TRBV9,-,TRBJ1-6,TGTGCCAGCAGCGTAGTAGGACTCCCACCCCTCCACTTT,CASSVVGLPPLHF
TRBD2,TRBV15,-,TRBJ2-3,TGTGCCACCAGCACTACTAGCGGGAGATATGATACGCAGTATTTT,CATSTTSGRYDTQYF
-,TRBV25-1,-,TRBJ1-2,TGTGCCAGCAGTGAACTCTCGGACAGTTCGTATGGCTACACCTTC,CASSELSDSSYGYTF
TRBD2,TRBV7-9,-,TRBJ2-7,TGTGCCAGCAGCGCAACTAGCGGGAGTTACGAGCAGTACTTC,CASSATSGSYEQYF
TRBD2,TRBV9,-,TRBJ2-1,TGTGCCAGCAGCGTTACGGGACTATCCTCCTACAATGAGCAGTTCTTC,CASSVTGLSSYNEQFF
-,TRBV7-9,-,TRBJ1-4,TGTGCCAGCAGCCTAACGGAGGGGGAAAAACTGTTTTTT,CASSLTEGEKLFF
TRBD2,TRBV6-2/TRBV6-3,few,TRBJ2-7,TGTGCCAGCAGTTCGGATAGCGGGAGATCCTACGAGCAGTACTTC,CASSSDSGRSYEQYF
-,TRBV6-4,-,TRBJ2-3,TGTGCCAGCAGTGACTCGCCAGGGGACACAGATACGCAGTATTTT,CASSDSPGDTDTQYF
TRBD1,TRBV25-1,-,TRBJ1-2,TGTGCCAGCAGTGAATCCCGGACAGGGAGGGATGGCTACACCTTC,CASSESRTGRDGYTF
-,TRBV28,-,TRBJ2-6,TGTGCCAGCAGTTCGACAGCTTCTGGGGCCAACGTCCTGACTTTC,CASSSTASGANVLTF
TRBD1,TRBV28,-,TRBJ1-5,TGTGCCAGCAGTCAGACAGGGGCCAGCAATCAGCCCCAGCATTTT,CASSQTGASNQPQHF
TRBD2,TRBV7-2,once,TRBJ2-3,TGTGCCAGCAGCAAGCGGGAGACGAACACAGATACGCAGTATTTT,CASSKRETNTDTQYF